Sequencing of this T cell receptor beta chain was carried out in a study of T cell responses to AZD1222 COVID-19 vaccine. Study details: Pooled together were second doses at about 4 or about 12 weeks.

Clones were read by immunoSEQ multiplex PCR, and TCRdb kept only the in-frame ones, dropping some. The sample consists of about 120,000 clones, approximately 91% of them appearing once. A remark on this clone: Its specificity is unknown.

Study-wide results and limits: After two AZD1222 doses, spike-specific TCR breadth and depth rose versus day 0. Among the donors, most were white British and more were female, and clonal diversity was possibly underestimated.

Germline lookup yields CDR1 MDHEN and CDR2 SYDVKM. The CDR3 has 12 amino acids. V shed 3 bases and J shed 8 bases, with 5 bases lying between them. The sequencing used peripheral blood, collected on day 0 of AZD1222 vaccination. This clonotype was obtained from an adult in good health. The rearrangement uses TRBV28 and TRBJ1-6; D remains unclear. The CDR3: CASSFADSPLHF. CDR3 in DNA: TGTGCCAGCAGTTTTGCAGATTCACCCCTCCACTTT.